These T cell receptor beta chains were read from a single sample in a study of control samples from healthy donors and cancer patients. The assay was immunoSEQ multiplex PCR, and TCRdb's table has in-frame clones only and misses some. Seen here are roughly 170,000 clones, about 94% observed once, and the top ten hold over 4%. Material: blood. These receptors came from a woman between 55 and 75 years old in good health. CDR3s include the opening cysteine and the closing phenylalanine or tryptophan. D genes are given only for firm matches. Size values are once, few and many counts, or a class for expanded clones, and some rows have none.

clone_size: -
d_call: TRBD2
v_call: TRBV27
j_call: TRBJ2-3
cdr3_nt: TGTGCCAGCAGTCCAACCCCCGGACTAGCGGGGGGCCAGGAGAGCACAGATACGCAGTATTTT
cdr3_aa: CASSPTPGLAGGQESTDTQYF

clone_size: -
d_call: -
v_call: TRBV19
j_call: TRBJ1-3
cdr3_nt: TGTGCCAGTAGTGAGGGCGCCTCTGGAAACACCATATATTTT
cdr3_aa: CASSEGASGNTIYF

clone_size: few
d_call: -
v_call: TRBV5-1
j_call: TRBJ1-6
cdr3_nt: TGCGCCAGCAGCTCTATGCCCCAAGACACCACAAGGAGATCACCCCTCCACTTT
cdr3_aa: CASSSMPQDTTRRSPLHF

clone_size: -
d_call: -
v_call: TRBV6-2/TRBV6-3
j_call: TRBJ1-2
cdr3_nt: TGTGCCAGCAGTTACTCCCCGACAGCATATGGCTACACCTTC
cdr3_aa: CASSYSPTAYGYTF

clone_size: -
d_call: -
v_call: TRBV7-2
j_call: TRBJ1-5
cdr3_nt: TGTGCCAGCAGCCCCATGGGCAATCAGCCCCAGCATTTT
cdr3_aa: CASSPMGNQPQHF

clone_size: -
d_call: -
v_call: TRBV7-9
j_call: TRBJ1-3
cdr3_nt: TGTGCCAGCAGCTTAGGCGCGGGGGCTGGAAACACCATATATTTT
cdr3_aa: CASSLGAGAGNTIYF

clone_size: -
d_call: TRBD2
v_call: TRBV2
j_call: TRBJ2-3
cdr3_nt: TGTGCCAGCAGTGGGACTAGCGGGGGGTTCACAGATACGCAGTATTTT
cdr3_aa: CASSGTSGGFTDTQYF

clone_size: few
d_call: -
v_call: TRBV25-1
j_call: TRBJ2-3
cdr3_nt: TGTGCCAGCAGTGACGGGTCGAGGGGGGGGAGCACAGATACGCAGTATTTT
cdr3_aa: CASSDGSRGGSTDTQYF

clone_size: -
d_call: -
v_call: TRBV24-1
j_call: TRBJ1-1
cdr3_nt: TGTGCCACCAGTGATTCCGGGGGTGAAGCTTTCTTT
cdr3_aa: CATSDSGGEAFF

clone_size: -
d_call: TRBD2
v_call: TRBV3-1/TRBV3-2
j_call: TRBJ2-5
cdr3_nt: TGTGCCAGCAGGGAACGGGGGGGCCTGGAGACCCAGTACTTC
cdr3_aa: CASRERGGLETQYF

clone_size: -
d_call: -
v_call: TRBV6-2/TRBV6-3
j_call: TRBJ2-7
cdr3_nt: TGTGCCAGCAGCCGTACTGCCTACGAGCAGTACTTC
cdr3_aa: CASSRTAYEQYF

clone_size: -
d_call: -
v_call: TRBV7-8
j_call: TRBJ1-1
cdr3_nt: TGTGCCAGCAGCTTTTATGGTTTGGGGGTTACCATGAACACTGAAGCTTTCTTT
cdr3_aa: CASSFYGLGVTMNTEAFF

clone_size: -
d_call: -
v_call: TRBV4-3
j_call: TRBJ1-4
cdr3_nt: TGCGCCAGCAGCCAAGTATTAGATGAAAAACTGTTTTTT
cdr3_aa: CASSQVLDEKLFF

clone_size: -
d_call: -
v_call: TRBV28
j_call: TRBJ1-2
cdr3_nt: TGTGCCAGCAGTTTTGGGAGCTCCAATGGCTACACCTTC
cdr3_aa: CASSFGSSNGYTF

clone_size: -
d_call: TRBD1
v_call: TRBV27
j_call: TRBJ2-1
cdr3_nt: TGTGCCAGCAGTCTCGACAGGGCATTCTACAATGAGCAGTTCTTC
cdr3_aa: CASSLDRAFYNEQFF

clone_size: -
d_call: TRBD1
v_call: TRBV18
j_call: TRBJ1-2
cdr3_nt: TGTGCCAGCTCACCGAATTCAGGGGGTGACTATGGCTACACCTTC
cdr3_aa: CASSPNSGGDYGYTF

clone_size: -
d_call: -
v_call: TRBV6-2/TRBV6-3
j_call: TRBJ2-1
cdr3_nt: TGTGCCAGCAGTTATTATTACAATGAGCAGTTCTTC
cdr3_aa: CASSYYYNEQFF

clone_size: once
d_call: -
v_call: TRBV10-3
j_call: TRBJ1-6
cdr3_nt: TGTGCCATCAGTGAGTCGAAGGTGGGGGTAAAAGTGCCCCTCCACTTT
cdr3_aa: CAISESKVGVKVPLHF

clone_size: -
d_call: -
v_call: TRBV4-2
j_call: TRBJ2-7
cdr3_nt: TGTGCCAGCAGCCAAGATCTGTACTACGAGCAGTACTTC
cdr3_aa: CASSQDLYYEQYF

clone_size: -
d_call: -
v_call: TRBV29-1
j_call: TRBJ1-3
cdr3_nt: TGCAGCGTTGCCGGGCAAGTAAGGGACACCATATATTTT
cdr3_aa: CSVAGQVRDTIYF

clone_size: -
d_call: -
v_call: TRBV5-1
j_call: TRBJ1-1
cdr3_nt: TGCGCCAGCAGCTTGCACACCCAGAACACTGAAGCTTTCTTT
cdr3_aa: CASSLHTQNTEAFF

clone_size: -
d_call: TRBD2
v_call: TRBV7-8
j_call: TRBJ2-3
cdr3_nt: TGTGCCAGCAGCCCCCTGGGCCTAGCGGGGGGGCAGGATACGCAGTATTTT
cdr3_aa: CASSPLGLAGGQDTQYF

clone_size: -
d_call: -
v_call: TRBV6-5
j_call: TRBJ1-6
cdr3_nt: TGTGCCAGCAGTTCCCTACAGGGAAGGGACTCACCCCTCCACTTT
cdr3_aa: CASSSLQGRDSPLHF

clone_size: -
d_call: -
v_call: TRBV29-1
j_call: TRBJ1-4
cdr3_nt: TGCAGCGTTGCGGTAGAACGGTGGAGTGAAAAACTGTTTTTT
cdr3_aa: CSVAVERWSEKLFF

clone_size: -
d_call: TRBD1
v_call: TRBV7-2
j_call: TRBJ1-5
cdr3_nt: TGTGCCAGCAGCCGGGACAGGGGTCAGCCCCAGCATTTT
cdr3_aa: CASSRDRGQPQHF

clone_size: -
d_call: -
v_call: TRBV6-2/TRBV6-3
j_call: TRBJ1-2
cdr3_nt: TGTGCCAGCAGTTACAGGGCCCACTATGGCTACACCTTC
cdr3_aa: CASSYRAHYGYTF

clone_size: -
d_call: -
v_call: TRBV5-1
j_call: TRBJ2-5
cdr3_nt: TGCGCCAGCAGCTTGTTTCGTTTGGGAGAGACCCAGTACTTC
cdr3_aa: CASSLFRLGETQYF

clone_size: -
d_call: -
v_call: TRBV6-5
j_call: TRBJ1-1
cdr3_nt: TGTGCCAGCAGTTACGGGCAGGCGGGCACTGAAGCTTTCTTT
cdr3_aa: CASSYGQAGTEAFF

clone_size: -
d_call: -
v_call: TRBV7-9
j_call: TRBJ2-7
cdr3_nt: TGTGCCAGCAGCTTAATGCAGGGAAACTACGAGCAGTACTTC
cdr3_aa: CASSLMQGNYEQYF

clone_size: -
d_call: -
v_call: TRBV19
j_call: TRBJ1-2
cdr3_nt: TGTGCCAGTAGTACCACGCCAAGCTATGGCTACACCTTC
cdr3_aa: CASSTTPSYGYTF

clone_size: -
d_call: TRBD1
v_call: TRBV5-1
j_call: TRBJ2-1
cdr3_nt: TGCGCCAGCAGCTTCCGACAGGGGGCCACCTACAATGAGCAGTTCTTC
cdr3_aa: CASSFRQGATYNEQFF

clone_size: -
d_call: -
v_call: TRBV7-2
j_call: TRBJ2-5
cdr3_nt: TGTGCCAGCAGCTTAAAAACTTGGTACCAAGAGACCCAGTACTTC
cdr3_aa: CASSLKTWYQETQYF

clone_size: -
d_call: -
v_call: TRBV9
j_call: TRBJ2-5
cdr3_nt: TGTGCCAGCACGCGGGGACCCAACCCTGCAGAAGAGACCCAGTACTTC
cdr3_aa: CASTRGPNPAEETQYF

clone_size: -
d_call: -
v_call: TRBV7-3
j_call: TRBJ2-3
cdr3_nt: TGTGCCAGCAGCTCCCACACAGATACGCAGTATTTT
cdr3_aa: CASSSHTDTQYF

clone_size: -
d_call: TRBD2
v_call: TRBV2
j_call: TRBJ2-1
cdr3_nt: TGTGCCAGCAGTAGACTAGCGGGGCGAGGTGGTGAGCAGTTCTTC
cdr3_aa: CASSRLAGRGGEQFF

clone_size: -
d_call: -
v_call: TRBV11-3
j_call: TRBJ2-2
cdr3_nt: TGTGCCAGCAGCAAAGATCCCGGGACATCGAACACCGGGGAGCTGTTTTTT
cdr3_aa: CASSKDPGTSNTGELFF

clone_size: -
d_call: TRBD1
v_call: TRBV7-6
j_call: TRBJ2-1
cdr3_nt: TGTGCCAGCAGCTCGCAAGACAGGGTAGTTGGCAATGAGCAGTTCTTC
cdr3_aa: CASSSQDRVVGNEQFF

clone_size: -
d_call: -
v_call: TRBV7-6
j_call: TRBJ1-1
cdr3_nt: TGTGCCAGCAGCTTAGCGCCGGAGATGAACACTGAAGCTTTCTTT
cdr3_aa: CASSLAPEMNTEAFF

clone_size: -
d_call: -
v_call: TRBV2
j_call: TRBJ1-4
cdr3_nt: TGTGCCAGCAGGGAGGGCCCGGGACGGATTTTT
cdr3_aa: CASREGPGRIF

clone_size: -
d_call: -
v_call: TRBV3-1/TRBV3-2
j_call: TRBJ1-1
cdr3_nt: TGTGCCAGCAGCCAAGACAGAAGCTTGAACACTGAAGCTTTCTTT
cdr3_aa: CASSQDRSLNTEAFF